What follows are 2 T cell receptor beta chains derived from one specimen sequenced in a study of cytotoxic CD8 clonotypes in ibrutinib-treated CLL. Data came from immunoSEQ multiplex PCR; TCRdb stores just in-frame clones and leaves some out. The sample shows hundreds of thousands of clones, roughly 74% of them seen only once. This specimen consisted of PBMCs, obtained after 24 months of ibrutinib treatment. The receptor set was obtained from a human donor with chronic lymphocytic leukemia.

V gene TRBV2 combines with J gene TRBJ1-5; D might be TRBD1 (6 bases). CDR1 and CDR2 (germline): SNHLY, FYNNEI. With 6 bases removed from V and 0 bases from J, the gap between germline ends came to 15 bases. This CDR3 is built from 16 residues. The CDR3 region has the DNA TGTGCCAGCAGGGAGGACAGCCTTTATAGCAATCAGCCCCAGCATTTT. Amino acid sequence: CASREDSLYSNQPQHF.

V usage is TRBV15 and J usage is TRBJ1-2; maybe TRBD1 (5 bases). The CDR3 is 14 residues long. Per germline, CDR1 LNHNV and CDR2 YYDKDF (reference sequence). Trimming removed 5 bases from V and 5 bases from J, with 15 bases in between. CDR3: CATSRPPDMYGYTF. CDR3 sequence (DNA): TGTGCCACCAGCCGCCCGCCGGACATGTATGGCTACACCTTC. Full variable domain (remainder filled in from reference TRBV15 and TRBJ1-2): DAMVIQNPRYQVTQFGKPVTLSCSQTLNHNVMYWYQQKSSQAPKLLFHYYDKDFNNEADTPDNFQSRRPNTSFCFLDIRSPGLGDTAMYLCATSRPPDMYGYTFGSGTRLTVV.